This T cell receptor beta chain was documented in a study of T cells expressing NK-cell markers. On the study more broadly: Repertoire data for TCR beta were derived from sorted T cells (CD3+CD56+NKG2C+, CD3+CD56+NKG2C- and CD3+CD56-NKG2C+). Findings and limits, study-wide: Certain NKG2C+ T cell clones were expanded, and their HCMV specificity remained unclear. Among CD8+ T cells from about six donors, dominant NKG2C+ clonotypes accounted for about 1.0-8%. A few donors' CD3+CD56-NKG2C+ cells were dominated by the same clonotypes.

Germline V lookup: CDR1 SGHTA, CDR2 FQGNSA. CDR3 length: 12 amino acids. As to this clonotype: Antigen unknown.

TCRdb re-called the 5' RACE reads, yielding one record per CDR3 amino acid sequence without DNA. The sample totals hundreds of thousands of distinct CDR3 sequences. The source material was blood T cells: a sorted CD56 or NKG2C T cell subset, CD4+ or CD8+ T cells, or bulk PBMC T cells (not recorded which). The clonotype comes from a woman between 18 and 70 years old in good health. The chain recombines TRBV7-2 with TRBJ1-2; TCRdb outputs TRBD1, but without DNA this stays unchecked. CDR3 in amino acids: CASSSDTYGYTF.